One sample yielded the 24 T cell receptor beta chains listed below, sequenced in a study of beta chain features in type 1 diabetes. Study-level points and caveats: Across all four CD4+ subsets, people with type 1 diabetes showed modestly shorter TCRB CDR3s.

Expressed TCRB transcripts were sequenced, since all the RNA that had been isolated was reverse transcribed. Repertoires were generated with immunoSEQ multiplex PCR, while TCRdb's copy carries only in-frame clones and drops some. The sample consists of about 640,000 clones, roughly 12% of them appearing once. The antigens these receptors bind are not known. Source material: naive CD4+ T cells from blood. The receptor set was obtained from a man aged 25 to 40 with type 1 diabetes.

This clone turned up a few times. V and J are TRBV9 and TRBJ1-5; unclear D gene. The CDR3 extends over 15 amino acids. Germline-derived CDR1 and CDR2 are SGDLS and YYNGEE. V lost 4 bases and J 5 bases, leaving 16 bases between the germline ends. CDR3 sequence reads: CASSIDGGGHQPQHF. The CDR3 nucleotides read TGTGCCAGCAGCATTGACGGCGGAGGGCATCAGCCCCAGCATTTT.

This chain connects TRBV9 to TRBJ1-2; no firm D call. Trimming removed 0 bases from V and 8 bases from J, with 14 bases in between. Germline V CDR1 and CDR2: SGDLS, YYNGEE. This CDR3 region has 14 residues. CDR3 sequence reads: CASSVDGGRLGYTF. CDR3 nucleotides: TGTGCCAGCAGCGTAGATGGAGGGAGGTTAGGCTACACCTTC.

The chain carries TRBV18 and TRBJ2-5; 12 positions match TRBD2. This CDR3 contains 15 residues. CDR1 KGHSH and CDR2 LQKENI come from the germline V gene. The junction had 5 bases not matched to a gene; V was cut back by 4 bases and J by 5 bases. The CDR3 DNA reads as TGTGCCAGCTCACGTCGGACTAGCGGGGAGGAGACCCAGTACTTC. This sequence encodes CASSRRTSGEETQYF.

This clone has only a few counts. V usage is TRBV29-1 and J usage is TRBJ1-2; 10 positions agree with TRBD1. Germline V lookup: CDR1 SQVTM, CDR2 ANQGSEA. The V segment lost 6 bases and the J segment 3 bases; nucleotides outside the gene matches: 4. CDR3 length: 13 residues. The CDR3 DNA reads TGCAGCGTCGGGACAGGGGAATACTATGGCTACACCTTC. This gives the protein CSVGTGEYYGYTF.

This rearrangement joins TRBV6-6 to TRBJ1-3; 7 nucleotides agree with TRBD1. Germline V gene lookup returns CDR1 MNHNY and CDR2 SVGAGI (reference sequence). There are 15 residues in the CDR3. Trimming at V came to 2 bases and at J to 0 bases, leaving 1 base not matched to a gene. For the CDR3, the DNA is TGTGCCAGCAGTTACGGGACAGACTCTGGAAACACCATATATTTT. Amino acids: CASSYGTDSGNTIYF.

The CDR3, as DNA: TGTGCCAGCGCCCCGAGGACAGGGGACGAGCAGTACTTC. It encodes CASAPRTGDEQYF. The chain employs TRBV7-2 and TRBJ2-7, with TRBD1 matching over 9 bases. Germline trimming cut 8 bases from V and 5 bases from J; bases unmatched to any gene: 7. CDR3 size: 13 residues. The germline V gene has CDR1 SGHTA and CDR2 FQGNSA.

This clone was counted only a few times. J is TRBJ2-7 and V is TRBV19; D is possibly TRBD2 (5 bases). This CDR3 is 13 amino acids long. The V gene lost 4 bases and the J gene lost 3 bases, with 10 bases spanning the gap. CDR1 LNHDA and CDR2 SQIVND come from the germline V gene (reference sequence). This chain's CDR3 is CASSSTGNYEQYF. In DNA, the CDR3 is TGTGCCAGTAGTAGTACGGGGAACTACGAGCAGTACTTC.

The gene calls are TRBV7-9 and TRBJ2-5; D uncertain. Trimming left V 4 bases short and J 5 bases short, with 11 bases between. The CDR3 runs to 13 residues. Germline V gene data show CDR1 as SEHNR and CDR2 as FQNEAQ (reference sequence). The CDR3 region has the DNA TGTGCCAGCAGCTCCCACCCTGGGGAGACCCAGTACTTC. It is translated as CASSSHPGETQYF.

The CDR3 nucleotides read TGTGCCAGCAGCTTTGAGGTGATTAGCTCCTACAATGAGCAGTTCTTC. Amino acid sequence: CASSFEVISSYNEQFF. V gene TRBV5-6 combines with J gene TRBJ2-1; no definite D call. Trimming took off 2 bases at V and 0 bases at J, with 12 bases between the two ends. Germline V gene data show CDR1 as SGHDT and CDR2 as YYEEEE. The CDR3 totals 16 residues. Full variable domain (rest looked up from reference TRBV5-6 and TRBJ2-1): DAGVTQSPTHLIKTRGQQVTLRCSPKSGHDTVSWYQQALGQGPQFIFQYYEEEERQRGNFPDRFSGHQFPNYSSELNVNALLLGDSALYLCASSFEVISSYNEQFFGPGTRLTVL.

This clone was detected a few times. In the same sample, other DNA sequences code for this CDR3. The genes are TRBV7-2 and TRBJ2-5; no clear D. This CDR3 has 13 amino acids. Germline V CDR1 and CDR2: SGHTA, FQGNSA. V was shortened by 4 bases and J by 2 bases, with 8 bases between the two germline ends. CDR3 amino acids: CASSSEYQETQYF. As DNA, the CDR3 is TGTGCCAGCAGCTCTGAGTATCAAGAGACCCAGTACTTC.

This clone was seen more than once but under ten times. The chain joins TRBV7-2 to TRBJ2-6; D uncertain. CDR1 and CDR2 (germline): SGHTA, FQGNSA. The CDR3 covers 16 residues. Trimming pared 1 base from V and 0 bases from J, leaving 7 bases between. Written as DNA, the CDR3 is TGTGCCAGCAGCTTAGGGCCCACCTCTGGGGCCAACGTCCTGACTTTC. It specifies CASSLGPTSGANVLTF.

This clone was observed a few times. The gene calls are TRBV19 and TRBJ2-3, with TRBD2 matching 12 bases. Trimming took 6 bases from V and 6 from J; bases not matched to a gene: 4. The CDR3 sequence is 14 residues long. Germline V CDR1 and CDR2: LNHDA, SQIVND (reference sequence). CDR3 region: CASSRGTSGDTQYF. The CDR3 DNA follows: TGTGCCAGTAGCAGGGGGACTAGCGGGGATACGCAGTATTTT. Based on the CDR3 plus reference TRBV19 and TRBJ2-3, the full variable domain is DGGITQSPKYLFRKEGQNVTLSCEQNLNHDAMYWYRQDPGQGLRLIYYSQIVNDFQKGDIAEGYSVSREKKESFPLTVTSAQKNPTAFYLCASSRGTSGDTQYFGPGTRLTVL.

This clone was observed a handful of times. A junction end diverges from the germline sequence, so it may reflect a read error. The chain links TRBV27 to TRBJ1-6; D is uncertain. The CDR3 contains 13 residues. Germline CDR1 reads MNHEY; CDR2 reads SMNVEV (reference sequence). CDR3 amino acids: CASGLQGNSPLHF. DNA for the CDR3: TGTGCCAGCGGTTTACAAGGGAATTCACCCCTCCACTTT.

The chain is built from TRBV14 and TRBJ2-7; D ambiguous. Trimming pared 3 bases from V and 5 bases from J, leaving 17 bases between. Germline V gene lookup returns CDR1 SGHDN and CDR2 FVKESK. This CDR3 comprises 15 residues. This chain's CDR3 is CASSQIGPLVDEQYF. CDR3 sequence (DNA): TGTGCCAGCAGCCAGATCGGACCCCTAGTTGACGAGCAGTACTTC. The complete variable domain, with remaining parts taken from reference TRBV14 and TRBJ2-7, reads EAGVTQFPSHSVIEKGQTVTLRCDPISGHDNLYWYRRVMGKEIKFLLHFVKESKQDESGMPNNRFLAERTGGTYSTLKVQPAELEDSGVYFCASSQIGPLVDEQYFGPGTRLTVT.

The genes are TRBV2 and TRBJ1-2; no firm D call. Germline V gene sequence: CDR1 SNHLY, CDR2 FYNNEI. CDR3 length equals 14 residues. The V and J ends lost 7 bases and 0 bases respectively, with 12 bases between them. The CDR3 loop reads CASNPAIANYGYTF. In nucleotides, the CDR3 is TGTGCCAGCAACCCAGCAATAGCTAACTATGGCTACACCTTC.

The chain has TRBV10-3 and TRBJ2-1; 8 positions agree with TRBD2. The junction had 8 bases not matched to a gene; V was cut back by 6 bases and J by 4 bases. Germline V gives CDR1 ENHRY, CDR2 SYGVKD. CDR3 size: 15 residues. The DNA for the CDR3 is TGTGCCATCAGCTCCTCTAGCGGGCTATACAATGAGCAGTTCTTC. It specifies CAISSSSGLYNEQFF.

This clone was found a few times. CDR3 sequence: CASSLGWTSTDTQYF. The CDR3 nucleotides read TGTGCCAGCAGCTTGGGATGGACTAGCACAGATACGCAGTATTTT. The rearrangement uses TRBV5-4 and TRBJ2-3; D might be TRBD2 (5 bases). CDR1 and CDR2 (germline): SGHNT, YYREEE (reference sequence). This CDR3 region has 15 residues. V lost 0 bases and J 0 bases, leaving 8 bases between the germline ends.

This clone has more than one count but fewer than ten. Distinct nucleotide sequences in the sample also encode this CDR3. The CDR3 protein is CASSLGTGDTEAFF. CDR3 coding DNA: TGTGCCAGCAGTCTCGGGACAGGGGACACTGAAGCTTTCTTT. J is TRBJ1-1 and V is TRBV7-3; 10 positions match TRBD1. Germline V gene lookup returns CDR1 SGHTA and CDR2 FQGTGA. Germline trimming cut 6 bases from V and 3 bases from J; bases unmatched to any gene: 4. The CDR3 consists of 14 residues. Drawing the rest from reference TRBV7-3 and TRBJ1-1, the complete variable domain is GAGVSQTPSNKVTEKGKYVELRCDPISGHTALYWYRQSLGQGPEFLIYFQGTGAADDSGLPNDRFFAVRPEGSVSTLKIQRTERGDSAVYLCASSLGTGDTEAFFGQGTRLTVV.

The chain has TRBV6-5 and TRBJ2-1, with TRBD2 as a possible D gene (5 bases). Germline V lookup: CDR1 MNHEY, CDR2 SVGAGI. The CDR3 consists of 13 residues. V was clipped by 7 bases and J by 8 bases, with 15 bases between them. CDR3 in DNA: TGTGCCAGCAAGTCCCACGAGGGAGATGAGCAGTTCTTC. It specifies CASKSHEGDEQFF.

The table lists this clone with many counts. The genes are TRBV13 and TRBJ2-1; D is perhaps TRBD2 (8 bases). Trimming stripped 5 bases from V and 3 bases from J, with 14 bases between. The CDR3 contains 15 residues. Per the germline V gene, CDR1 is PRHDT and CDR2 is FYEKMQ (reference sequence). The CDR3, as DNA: TGTGCCAGCAGCCCAGGGGGGACTAGCTACAATGAGCAGTTCTTC. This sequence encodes CASSPGGTSYNEQFF.

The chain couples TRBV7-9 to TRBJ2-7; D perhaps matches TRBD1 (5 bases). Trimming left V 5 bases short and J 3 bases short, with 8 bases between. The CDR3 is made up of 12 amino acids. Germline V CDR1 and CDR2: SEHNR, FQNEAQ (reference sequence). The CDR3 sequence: CASSQGVYEQYF. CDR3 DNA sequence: TGTGCCAGCAGCCAAGGGGTCTACGAGCAGTACTTC. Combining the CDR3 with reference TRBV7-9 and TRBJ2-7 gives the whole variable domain DTGVSQNPRHKITKRGQNVTFRCDPISEHNRLYWYRQTLGQGPEFLTYFQNEAQLEKSRLLSDRFSAERPKGSFSTLEIQRTEQGDSAMYLCASSQGVYEQYFGPGTRLTVT.

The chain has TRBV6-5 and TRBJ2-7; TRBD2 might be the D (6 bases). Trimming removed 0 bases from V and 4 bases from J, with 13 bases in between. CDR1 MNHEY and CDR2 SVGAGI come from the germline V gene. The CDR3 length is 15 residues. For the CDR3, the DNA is TGTGCCAGCAGTTACTCGACTAGTCGTGGGTACGAGCAGTACTTC. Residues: CASSYSTSRGYEQYF.

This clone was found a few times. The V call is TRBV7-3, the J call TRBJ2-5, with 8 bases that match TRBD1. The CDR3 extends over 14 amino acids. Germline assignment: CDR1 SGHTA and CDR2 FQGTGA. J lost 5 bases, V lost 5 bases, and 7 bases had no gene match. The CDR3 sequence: CASSPGTGRETQYF. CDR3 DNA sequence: TGTGCCAGCAGCCCAGGGACAGGTCGGGAGACCCAGTACTTC. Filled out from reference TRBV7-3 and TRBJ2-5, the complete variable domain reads GAGVSQTPSNKVTEKGKYVELRCDPISGHTALYWYRQSLGQGPEFLIYFQGTGAADDSGLPNDRFFAVRPEGSVSTLKIQRTERGDSAVYLCASSPGTGRETQYFGPGTRLLVL.

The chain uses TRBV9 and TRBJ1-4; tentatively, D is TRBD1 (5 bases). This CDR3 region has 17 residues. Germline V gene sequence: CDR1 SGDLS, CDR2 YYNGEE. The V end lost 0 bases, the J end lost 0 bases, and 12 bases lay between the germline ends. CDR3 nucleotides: TGTGCCAGCAGCGTAGAAGCAGGGAGGGCAACTAATGAAAAACTGTTTTTT. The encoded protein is CASSVEAGRATNEKLFF.